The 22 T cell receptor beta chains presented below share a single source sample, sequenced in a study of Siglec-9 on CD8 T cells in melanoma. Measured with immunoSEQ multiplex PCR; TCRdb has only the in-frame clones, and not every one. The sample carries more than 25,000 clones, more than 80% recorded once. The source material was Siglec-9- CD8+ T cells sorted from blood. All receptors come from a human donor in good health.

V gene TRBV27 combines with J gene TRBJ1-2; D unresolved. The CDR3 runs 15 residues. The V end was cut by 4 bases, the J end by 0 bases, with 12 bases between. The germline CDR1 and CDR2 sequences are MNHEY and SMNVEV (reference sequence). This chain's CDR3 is CASSSGLKPNYGYTF. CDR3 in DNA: TGTGCCAGCAGTTCCGGGTTGAAACCTAACTATGGCTACACCTTC.

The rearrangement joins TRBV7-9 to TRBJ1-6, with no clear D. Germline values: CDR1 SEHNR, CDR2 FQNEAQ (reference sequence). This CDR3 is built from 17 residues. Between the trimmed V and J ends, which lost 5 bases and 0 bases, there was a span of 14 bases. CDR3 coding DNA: TGTGCCAGCAGCCGTAGGAAGGCCAGCTCCTATAATTCACCCCTCCACTTT. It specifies CASSRRKASSYNSPLHF.

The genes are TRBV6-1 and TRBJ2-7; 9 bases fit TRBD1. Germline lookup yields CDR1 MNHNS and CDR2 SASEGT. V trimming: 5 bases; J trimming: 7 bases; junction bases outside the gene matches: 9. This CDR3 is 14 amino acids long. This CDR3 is CASSNGQGMREQYV. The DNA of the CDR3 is TGTGCCAGCAGTAACGGACAGGGGATGAGAGAGCAGTACGTC.

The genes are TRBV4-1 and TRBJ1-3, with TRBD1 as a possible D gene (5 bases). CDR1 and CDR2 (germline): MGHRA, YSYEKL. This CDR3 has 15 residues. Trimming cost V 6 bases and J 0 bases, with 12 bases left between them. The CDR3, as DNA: TGCGCCAGCAGATCGGGACCCAACTCTGGAAACACCATATATTTT. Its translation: CASRSGPNSGNTIYF.

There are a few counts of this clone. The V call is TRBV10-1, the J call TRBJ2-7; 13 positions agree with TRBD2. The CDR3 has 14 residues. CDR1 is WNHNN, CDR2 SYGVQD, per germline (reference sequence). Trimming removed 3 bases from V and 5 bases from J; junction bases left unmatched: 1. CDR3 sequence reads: CASSDGTSGDEQYF. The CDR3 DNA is TGCGCCAGCAGTGACGGGACTAGCGGGGACGAGCAGTACTTC.

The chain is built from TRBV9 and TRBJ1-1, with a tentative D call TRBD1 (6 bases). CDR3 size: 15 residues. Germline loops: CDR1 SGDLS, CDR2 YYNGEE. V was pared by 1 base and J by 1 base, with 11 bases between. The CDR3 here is CASSVIGGPNTEAFF. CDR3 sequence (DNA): TGTGCCAGCAGCGTAATCGGGGGGCCGAACACTGAAGCTTTCTTT.

CDR3 protein: CASSPGTAFDTEAFF. CDR3 nucleotides: TGTGCCAGCAGTCCCGGGACTGCTTTCGACACTGAAGCTTTCTTT. The chain is built from TRBV6-5 and TRBJ1-1, with a weak D call TRBD1 (5 bases). V lost 5 bases, J lost 3 bases, and 16 bases lay in between. Germline CDR1 and CDR2: MNHEY and SVGAGI. There are 15 residues in the CDR3.

As DNA, the CDR3 is TGTGCCAGTAGTGAGGGGAATAGGCAGCCCCAGCATTTT. Residues: CASSEGNRQPQHF. V and J are TRBV19 and TRBJ1-5; D might be TRBD1 (5 bases). The CDR3 loop spans 13 amino acids. The germline V gene encodes CDR1 LNHDA and CDR2 SQIVND (reference sequence). V was shortened by 5 bases and J by 7 bases, with 12 bases between the two germline ends.

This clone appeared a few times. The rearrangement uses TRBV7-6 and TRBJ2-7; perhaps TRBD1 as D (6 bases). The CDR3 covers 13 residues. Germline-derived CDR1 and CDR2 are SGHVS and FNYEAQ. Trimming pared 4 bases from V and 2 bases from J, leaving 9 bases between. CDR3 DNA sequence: TGTGCCAGCAGCTCCAGGACAGCCTACGAGCAGTACTTC. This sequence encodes CASSSRTAYEQYF. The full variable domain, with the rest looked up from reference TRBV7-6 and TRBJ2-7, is GAGVSQSPRYKVTKRGQDVALRCDPISGHVSLYWYRQALGQGPEFLTYFNYEAQQDKSGLPNDRFSAERPEGSISTLTIQRTEQRDSAMYRCASSSRTAYEQYFGPGTRLTVT.

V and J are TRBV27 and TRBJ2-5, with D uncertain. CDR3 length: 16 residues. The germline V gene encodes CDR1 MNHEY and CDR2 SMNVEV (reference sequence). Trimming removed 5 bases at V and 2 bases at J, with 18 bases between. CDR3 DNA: TGTGCCAGCAGTGCAATCATCAGCGCCGTACAAGAGACCCAGTACTTC. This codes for CASSAIISAVQETQYF.

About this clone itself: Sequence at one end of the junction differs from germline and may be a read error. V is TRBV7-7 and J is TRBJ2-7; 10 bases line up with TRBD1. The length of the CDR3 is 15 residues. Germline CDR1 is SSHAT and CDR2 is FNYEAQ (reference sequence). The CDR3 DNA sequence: TGTGCTAGCAGCTTAACGGGACAGGGGAGGGACGAGCAGTACTTC. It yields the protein CASSLTGQGRDEQYF.

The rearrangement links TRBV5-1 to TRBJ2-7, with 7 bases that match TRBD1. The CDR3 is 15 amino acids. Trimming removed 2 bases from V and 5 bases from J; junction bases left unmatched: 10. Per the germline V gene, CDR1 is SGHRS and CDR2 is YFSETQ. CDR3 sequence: CASSLRTGPDDEQYF. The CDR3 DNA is TGCGCCAGCAGCTTACGGACAGGTCCAGACGACGAGCAGTACTTC.

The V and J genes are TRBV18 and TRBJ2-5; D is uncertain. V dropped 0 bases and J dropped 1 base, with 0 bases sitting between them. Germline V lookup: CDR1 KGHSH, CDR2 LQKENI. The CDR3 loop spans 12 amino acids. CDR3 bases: TGTGCCAGCTCACCACCCCAAGAGACCCAGTACTTC. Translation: CASSPPQETQYF.

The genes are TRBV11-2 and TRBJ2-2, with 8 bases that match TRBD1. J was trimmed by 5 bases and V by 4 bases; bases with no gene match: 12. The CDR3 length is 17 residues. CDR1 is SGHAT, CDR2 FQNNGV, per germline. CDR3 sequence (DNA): TGTGCCAGCAGCTCAAACCCAGGGGGCTTGAGGACCGGGGAGCTGTTTTTT. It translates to CASSSNPGGLRTGELFF.

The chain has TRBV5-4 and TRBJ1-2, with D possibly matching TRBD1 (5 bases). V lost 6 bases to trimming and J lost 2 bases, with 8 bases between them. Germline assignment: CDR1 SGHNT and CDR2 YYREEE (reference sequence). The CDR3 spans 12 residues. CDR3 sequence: CASTGPNYGYTF. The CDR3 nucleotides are TGTGCCAGCACAGGGCCAAACTATGGCTACACCTTC.

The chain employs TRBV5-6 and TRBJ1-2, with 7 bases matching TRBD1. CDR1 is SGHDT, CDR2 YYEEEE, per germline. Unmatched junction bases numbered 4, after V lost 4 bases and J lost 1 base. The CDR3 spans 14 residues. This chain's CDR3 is CASSPTGNNYGYTF. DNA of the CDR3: TGTGCCAGCAGCCCGACAGGGAATAACTATGGCTACACCTTC.

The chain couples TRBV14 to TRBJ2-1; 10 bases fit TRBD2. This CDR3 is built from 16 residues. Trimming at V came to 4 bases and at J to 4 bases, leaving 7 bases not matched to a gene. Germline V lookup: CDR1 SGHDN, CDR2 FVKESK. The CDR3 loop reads CASSPRTSGNYNEQFF. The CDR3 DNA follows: TGTGCCAGCAGCCCCCGGACTAGCGGAAATTACAATGAGCAGTTCTTC.

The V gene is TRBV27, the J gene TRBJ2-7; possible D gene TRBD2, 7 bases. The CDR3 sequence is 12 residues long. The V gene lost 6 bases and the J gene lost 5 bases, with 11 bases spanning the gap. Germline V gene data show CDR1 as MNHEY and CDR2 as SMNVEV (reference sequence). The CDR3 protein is CASRDSGDEQYF. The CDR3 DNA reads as TGTGCCAGCAGGGACAGCGGGGACGAGCAGTACTTC.

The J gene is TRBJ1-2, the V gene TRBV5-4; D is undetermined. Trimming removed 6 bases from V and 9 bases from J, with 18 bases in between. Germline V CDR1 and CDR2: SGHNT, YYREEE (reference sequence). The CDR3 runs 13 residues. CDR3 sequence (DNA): TGTGCCAGCACCTCGGTGAACTTCGAAAGCTACACCTTC. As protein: CASTSVNFESYTF.

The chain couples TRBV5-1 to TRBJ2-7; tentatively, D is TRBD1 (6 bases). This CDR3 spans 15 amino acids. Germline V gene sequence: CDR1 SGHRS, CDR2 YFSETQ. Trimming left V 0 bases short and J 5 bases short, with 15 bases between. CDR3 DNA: TGCGCCAGCAGCTTGGGAGGTGGCAGGGGCGACGAGCAGTACGTC. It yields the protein CASSLGGGRGDEQYV.

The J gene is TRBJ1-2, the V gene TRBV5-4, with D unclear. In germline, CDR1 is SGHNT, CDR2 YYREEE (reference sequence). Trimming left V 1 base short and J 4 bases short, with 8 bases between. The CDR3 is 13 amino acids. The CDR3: CASSLWTSYGYTF. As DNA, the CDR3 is TGTGCCAGCAGCTTGTGGACCTCCTATGGCTACACCTTC.

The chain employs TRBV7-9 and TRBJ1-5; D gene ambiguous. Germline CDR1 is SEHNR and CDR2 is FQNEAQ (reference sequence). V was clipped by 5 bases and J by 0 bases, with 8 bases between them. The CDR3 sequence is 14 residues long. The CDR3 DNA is TGTGCCAGCAGCCTTGGGCCTAGCAATCAGCCCCAGCATTTT. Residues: CASSLGPSNQPQHF.